The text below deals with one TCR beta chain. V trimming: 6 bases; J trimming: 8 bases; junction bases outside the gene matches: 9. This CDR3 has 14 amino acids. Germline values: CDR1 MDHEN, CDR2 SYDVKM. This sample stems from a study of graft-versus-host responses after intestinal transplantation. Study in general: Anti-thymocyte globulin induction, then tacrolimus and steroids for around 3 years, went to all recipients. General observations from the study: GvH clones were identified in recipient marrow, with some first appearing in ileum or blood.

Only in-frame clones appear in the TCRdb table, and some are missing; sequencing was by immunoSEQ multiplex PCR. In the table there are 21,000 or so clones, around 56% of which are singletons. This receptor was identified in a human patient who received an intestinal transplant. The sample here was alloreactive CD4+ T cells from a mixed lymphocyte reaction culture, taken before intestinal transplant. As for subset: CFSE-low proliferating T cells sorted from approximately 6-day pre-transplant mixed lymphocyte reaction (GvH or HvG direction). The chain employs TRBV28 and TRBJ1-5; 8 bases match TRBD1. CDR3 protein: CASRTTGGVKPQHF. CDR3 DNA: TGTGCCAGCAGAACAACAGGGGGAGTTAAGCCCCAGCATTTT.